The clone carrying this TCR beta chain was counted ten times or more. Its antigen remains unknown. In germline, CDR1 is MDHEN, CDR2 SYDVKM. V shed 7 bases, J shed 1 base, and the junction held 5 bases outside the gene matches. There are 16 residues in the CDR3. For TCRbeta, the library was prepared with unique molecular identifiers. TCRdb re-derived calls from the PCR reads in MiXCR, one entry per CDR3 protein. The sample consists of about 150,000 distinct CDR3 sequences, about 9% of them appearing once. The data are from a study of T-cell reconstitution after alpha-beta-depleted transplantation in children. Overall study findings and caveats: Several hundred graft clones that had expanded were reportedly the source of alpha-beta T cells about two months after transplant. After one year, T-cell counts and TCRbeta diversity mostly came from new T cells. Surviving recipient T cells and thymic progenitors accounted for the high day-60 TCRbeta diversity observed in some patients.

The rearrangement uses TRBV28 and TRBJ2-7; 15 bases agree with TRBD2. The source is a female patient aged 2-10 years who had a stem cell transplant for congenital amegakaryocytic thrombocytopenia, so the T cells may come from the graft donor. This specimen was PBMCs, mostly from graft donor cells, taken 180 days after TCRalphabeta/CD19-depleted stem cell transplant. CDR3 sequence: CASKGTSGRPSYEQYF. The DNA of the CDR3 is TGTGCCAGCAAAGGGACTAGCGGGAGGCCGTCCTACGAGCAGTACTTC.